The clone carrying this T cell receptor beta chain was seen only a few times. What it recognizes is unknown. After constant-region reverse-primer amplification, full-length variable regions underwent semi-nested PCR with Nested Universal Primer A. TCRdb called the 5' RACE reads again in MiXCR, with one record for every CDR3 protein. The sample includes roughly 64,000 distinct CDR3 sequences, 22% of them seen just once. Study results and caveats: Tumor memory CD4+ T cell TCR gene usage was found to cluster with blood and lymph node memory CD4+ cells and with lymph node naive CD4+ cells. Tumor-infiltrating Treg TCR alpha and beta sequences overlapped most with tumor naive CD4+ T cells, then blood naive.

Per germline, CDR1 SGHRS and CDR2 YFSETQ. V lost 6 bases and J lost 2, with 15 bases in between. This CDR3 spans 14 amino acids. CD4+CD45RO+CD25- cells were isolated as memory CD4+ T cells. Material for sequencing was memory CD4+ T cells sorted from a lymph node. Subset meaning: memory CD4+ T cells, CD4+CD45RO+CD25-. This receptor was obtained from a female donor with breast cancer. The chain recombines TRBV5-1 with TRBJ2-7, with D possibly being TRBD1 or TRBD2 (5 bases each). The CDR3 DNA reads as TGCGCCAGCATCTCAGGACCGGGGCCCTACGAGCAGTACTTC. This codes for CASISGPGPYEQYF.